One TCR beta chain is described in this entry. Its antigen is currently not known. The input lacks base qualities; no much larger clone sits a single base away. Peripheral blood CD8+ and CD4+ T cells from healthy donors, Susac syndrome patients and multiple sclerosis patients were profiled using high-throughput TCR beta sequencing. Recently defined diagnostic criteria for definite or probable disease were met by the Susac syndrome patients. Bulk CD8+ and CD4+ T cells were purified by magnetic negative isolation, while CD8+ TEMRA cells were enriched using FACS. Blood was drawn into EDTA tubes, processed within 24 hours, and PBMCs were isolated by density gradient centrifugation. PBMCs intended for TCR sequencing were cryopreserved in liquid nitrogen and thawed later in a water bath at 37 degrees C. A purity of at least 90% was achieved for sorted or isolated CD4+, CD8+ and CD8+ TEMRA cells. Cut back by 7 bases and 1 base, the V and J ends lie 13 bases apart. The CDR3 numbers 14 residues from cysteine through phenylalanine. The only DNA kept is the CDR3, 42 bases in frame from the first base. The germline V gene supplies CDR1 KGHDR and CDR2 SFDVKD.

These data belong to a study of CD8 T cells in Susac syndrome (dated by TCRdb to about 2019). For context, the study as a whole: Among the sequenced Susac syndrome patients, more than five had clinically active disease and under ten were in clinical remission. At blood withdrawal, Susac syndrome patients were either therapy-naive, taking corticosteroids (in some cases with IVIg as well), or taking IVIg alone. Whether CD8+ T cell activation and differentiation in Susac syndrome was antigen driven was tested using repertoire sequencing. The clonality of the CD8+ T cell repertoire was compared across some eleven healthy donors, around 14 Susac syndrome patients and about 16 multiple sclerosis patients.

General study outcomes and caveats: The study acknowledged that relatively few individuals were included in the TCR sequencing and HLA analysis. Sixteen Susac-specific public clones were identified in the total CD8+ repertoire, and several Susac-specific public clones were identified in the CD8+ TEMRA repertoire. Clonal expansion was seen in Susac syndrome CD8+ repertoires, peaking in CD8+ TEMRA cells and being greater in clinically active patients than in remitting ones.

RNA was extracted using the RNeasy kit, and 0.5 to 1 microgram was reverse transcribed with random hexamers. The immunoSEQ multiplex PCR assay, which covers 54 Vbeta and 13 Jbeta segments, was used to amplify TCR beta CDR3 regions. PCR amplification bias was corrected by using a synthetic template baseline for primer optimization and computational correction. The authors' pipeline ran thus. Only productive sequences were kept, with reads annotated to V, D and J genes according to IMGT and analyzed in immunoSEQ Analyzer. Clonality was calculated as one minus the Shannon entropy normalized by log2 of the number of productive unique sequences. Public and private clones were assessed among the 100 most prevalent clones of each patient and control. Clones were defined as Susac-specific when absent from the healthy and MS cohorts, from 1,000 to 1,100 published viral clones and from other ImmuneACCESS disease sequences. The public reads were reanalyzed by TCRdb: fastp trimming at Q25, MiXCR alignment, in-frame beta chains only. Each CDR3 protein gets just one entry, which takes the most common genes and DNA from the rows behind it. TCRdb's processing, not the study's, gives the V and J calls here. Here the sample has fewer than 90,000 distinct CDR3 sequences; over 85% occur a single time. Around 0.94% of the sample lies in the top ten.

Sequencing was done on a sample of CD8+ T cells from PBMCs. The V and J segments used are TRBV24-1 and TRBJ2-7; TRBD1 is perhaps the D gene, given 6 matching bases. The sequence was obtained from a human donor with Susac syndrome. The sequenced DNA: TGTGCCACCAGCTCCCGACAGGCGTCCTACGAGCAGTACTTC. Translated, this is CATSSRQASYEQYF.